This is a list of T cell receptor beta chains from one sample in a study of blood T cell repertoires in COVID-19. Sequenced by immunoSEQ multiplex PCR; TCRdb stores in-frame clones only, minus some. The sample consists of about 81,000 clones, 82% of them appearing once. Material: peripheral blood. The receptors shown here come from a human donor in a cohort sampled during active COVID-19. CDR3s include the opening cysteine and the closing phenylalanine or tryptophan. A D gene is named only where the DNA matches it firmly. Size is omitted from some rows. Given values are once, few, many or a class for expanded clones.

>TRBV5-1|TRBJ2-2|TRBD1|.
CASSRGTVDTGELFF
TGCGCCAGCAGCAGAGGGACAGTAGACACCGGGGAGCTGTTTTTT
>TRBV29-1|TRBJ1-2|.|.
CSVDKGFDYGYTF
TGCAGCGTGGACAAGGGGTTTGACTATGGCTACACCTTC
>TRBV9|TRBJ1-3|.|.
CASSVAPGAGNTIYF
TGTGCCAGCAGCGTAGCCCCAGGGGCTGGAAACACCATATATTTT
>TRBV29-1|TRBJ2-7|TRBD1|.
CSVGQGIWEQYF
TGCAGCGTGGGACAGGGTATTTGGGAGCAGTACTTC
>TRBV6-5|TRBJ1-3|TRBD1|.
CASGSGGSGNTIYF
TGTGCCAGCGGGTCAGGGGGCTCTGGAAACACCATATATTTT
>TRBV12-3/TRBV12-4|TRBJ1-2|.|few
CASSIARNYGYTF
TGTGCCAGCAGCATCGCCCGGAACTATGGCTACACCTTC
>TRBV4-2|TRBJ1-2|.|.
CASSVQTGQNYGYTF
TGTGCCAGCAGCGTTCAAACCGGACAGAACTATGGCTACACCTTC
>TRBV7-9|TRBJ2-7|.|.
CASSLVGGGSYEQYF
TGTGCCAGCAGCTTAGTGGGGGGAGGAAGCTACGAGCAGTACTTC
>TRBV7-8|TRBJ1-2|.|.
CASSSGTPINYGYTF
TGTGCCAGCAGCTCCGGGACACCAATTAACTATGGCTACACCTTC
>TRBV4-3|TRBJ2-6|TRBD1|.
CASSQEVGQGANVLTF
TGCGCCAGCAGCCAAGAGGTGGGACAGGGAGCCAACGTCCTGACTTTC
>TRBV2|TRBJ1-2|.|.
CASSEYLQGGYGYTF
TGTGCCAGCAGTGAATACCTGCAGGGCGGCTATGGCTACACCTTC
>TRBV6-5|TRBJ1-5|TRBD1|.
CASSTGAGNQPQHF
TGTGCCAGCAGCACAGGGGCAGGGAATCAGCCCCAGCATTTT
>TRBV10-3|TRBJ1-2|TRBD1|.
CATLQGAGYGYTF
TGTGCCACCTTACAGGGGGCGGGCTATGGCTACACCTTC
>TRBV7-9|TRBJ1-1|.|.
CASSNGRDTEAFF
TGTGCCAGCAGCAACGGGCGGGACACTGAAGCTTTCTTT
>TRBV6-5|TRBJ2-7|.|.
CASSYGTVGTYEQYF
TGTGCCAGCAGTTACGGGACTGTCGGGACCTACGAGCAGTACTTC
>TRBV19|TRBJ1-3|.|.
CASSIPRDGNTIYF
TGTGCCAGTAGTATCCCCAGGGATGGAAACACCATATATTTT
>TRBV18|TRBJ1-5|TRBD1|.
CASSPGQGSQPQHF
TGTGCCAGCTCACCAGGACAGGGAAGTCAGCCCCAGCATTTT
>TRBV5-4|TRBJ1-1|.|once
CASFLGQRNTEAFF
TGTGCCAGCTTCCTTGGACAGCGTAACACTGAAGCTTTCTTT
>TRBV6-5|TRBJ2-6|.|.
CASAGFGANVLTF
TGTGCCAGCGCGGGGTTTGGGGCCAACGTCCTGACTTTC
>TRBV7-2|TRBJ2-5|.|.
CASSLVSGGSAETQYF
TGTGCCAGCAGCTTAGTTTCAGGGGGGAGTGCGGAGACCCAGTACTTC
>TRBV11-2|TRBJ1-5|.|.
CASSFSRGQPQHF
TGTGCCAGCAGCTTTTCCCGGGGTCAGCCCCAGCATTTT
>TRBV5-1|TRBJ1-3|.|.
CASSRGEGGNTIYF
TGCGCCAGCAGTCGAGGGGAGGGTGGAAACACCATATATTTT
>TRBV7-6|TRBJ1-1|.|.
CASSDRTVNTEAFF
TGTGCCAGCAGCGACCGGACAGTGAACACTGAAGCTTTCTTT
>TRBV5-1|TRBJ2-1|.|.
CASSLDVGSRNEQFF
TGCGCCAGCAGCTTGGATGTGGGGAGCCGGAATGAGCAGTTCTTC
>TRBV4-1|TRBJ2-7|TRBD2|.
CASSQELAGNTYEQYF
TGCGCCAGCAGCCAAGAACTAGCGGGAAACACCTACGAGCAGTACTTC
>TRBV18|TRBJ2-5|.|once
CASSPTAQETQYF
TGTGCCAGCTCACCGACAGCCCAAGAGACCCAGTACTTC
>TRBV30|TRBJ2-7|.|.
CAWSGVGRLVYEQYF
TGTGCCTGGAGTGGGGTGGGGAGGCTAGTCTACGAGCAGTACTTC
>TRBV7-3|TRBJ2-1|TRBD1|.
CASSPSIDRGREQFF
TGTGCCAGCAGCCCGTCCATAGACAGGGGTCGTGAGCAGTTCTTC
>TRBV4-3|TRBJ1-2|TRBD1|.
CASSLQGRGYTF
TGCGCCAGCAGCCTACAGGGGCGAGGCTACACCTTC
>TRBV4-1|TRBJ1-5|TRBD1|.
CASSQGATGGWQPQHF
TGCGCCAGCAGCCAAGGGGCCACAGGGGGCTGGCAGCCCCAGCATTTT
>TRBV13|TRBJ2-5|.|.
CASSPRSWYQETQYF
TGTGCCAGCAGCCCCCGGAGTTGGTACCAAGAGACCCAGTACTTC
>TRBV5-1|TRBJ2-7|TRBD1|.
CASSSGTGTYEQYF
TGCGCCAGCAGTTCCGGGACAGGGACCTACGAGCAGTACTTC
>TRBV6-1|TRBJ1-6|.|.
CASSDRHYNSPLHF
TGTGCCAGCAGTGACAGGCACTATAATTCACCCCTCCACTTT
>TRBV2|TRBJ1-2|TRBD1|.
CASSAQGAYGYTF
TGTGCCAGCAGCGCACAGGGGGCCTATGGCTACACCTTC
>TRBV7-2|TRBJ1-4|.|once
CASSPGHSTNEKLFF
TGTGCCAGCAGCCCCGGACACTCAACTAATGAAAAACTGTTTTTT
>TRBV4-2|TRBJ2-3|.|.
CASSQRSEDTQYF
TGTGCCAGCAGCCAACGCTCAGAAGATACGCAGTATTTT
>TRBV27|TRBJ1-2|TRBD1|.
CASHQGTGDEYGYTF
TGTGCCAGTCATCAGGGGACAGGGGACGAATATGGCTACACCTTC
>TRBV27|TRBJ1-2|.|.
CASSPGWGGDGYTF
TGTGCCAGCAGTCCAGGCTGGGGAGGAGATGGCTACACCTTC
>TRBV6-4|TRBJ2-3|TRBD2|.
CASSERTSGGQTQYF
TGTGCCAGCAGTGAACGGACTAGCGGGGGGCAGACGCAGTATTTT
>TRBV3-1/TRBV3-2|TRBJ2-7|TRBD2|once
CASSQGAGGRATGKSVF
TGTGCCAGCAGCCAAGGCGCGGGGGGCAGGGCCACGGGAAAGAGTGTCTTC
>TRBV7-6|TRBJ2-5|TRBD1|.
CAVGWQGAGETQYF
TGTGCCGTCGGGTGGCAGGGGGCAGGAGAGACCCAGTACTTC
>TRBV4-1|TRBJ2-5|TRBD2|.
CASSQIAGDTQETQYF
TGCGCCAGCAGCCAAATAGCGGGGGACACACAAGAGACCCAGTACTTC
>TRBV5-1|TRBJ1-2|TRBD1|.
CASSNRGGYTF
TGCGCCAGCAGCAACAGGGGTGGCTACACCTTC
>TRBV6-6|TRBJ1-5|TRBD1|once
CASSPRGQGDNQPQHF
TGTGCCAGCAGCCCCAGGGGACAGGGAGACAATCAGCCCCAGCATTTT
>TRBV6-2/TRBV6-3|TRBJ1-6|TRBD1|.
CASSLLQGNSPLHF
TGTGCCAGCAGTTTGTTACAGGGGAATTCACCCCTCCACTTT
>TRBV2|TRBJ1-6|.|.
CASSEQSSSYNSPLHF
TGTGCCAGCAGTGAACAGTCCAGCTCCTATAATTCACCCCTCCACTTT
>TRBV6-5|TRBJ1-1|TRBD1|.
CASSRQGALNTEAFF
TGTGCCAGCAGTCGACAGGGGGCGTTGAACACTGAAGCTTTCTTT
>TRBV19|TRBJ1-4|.|.
CASSLPIGRGEKLFF
TGTGCCAGTAGTCTCCCGATCGGACGGGGTGAAAAACTGTTTTTT
>TRBV12-5|TRBJ2-1|.|once
CASGTPVGESNEQFF
TGTGCTAGTGGAACCCCCGTTGGGGAGTCCAATGAGCAGTTCTTC
>TRBV14|TRBJ2-3|TRBD2|few
CASSYSGVQDTQYF
TGTGCCAGCAGCTATAGCGGGGTGCAAGATACGCAGTATTTT
>TRBV27|TRBJ2-3|TRBD2|.
CASRGLAGTHTQYF
TGTGCCAGCAGGGGACTAGCGGGAACCCATACGCAGTATTTT
>TRBV5-1|TRBJ2-7|.|.
CASSFDSDYEQYF
TGCGCCAGCAGCTTCGACAGTGATTACGAGCAGTACTTC
>TRBV2|TRBJ1-3|.|.
CASKSSGAGNTIYF
TGTGCCAGCAAGTCATCAGGGGCTGGAAACACCATATATTTT